Listed below are T cell receptor beta chains from one sample, sequenced in a study of blood T cell repertoires in COVID-19. Measured with immunoSEQ multiplex PCR; TCRdb has only the in-frame clones, and not every one. The profile covers about 240,000 clones, with roughly four fifths appearing a single time and around 3.4% taken by the ten largest. Sequenced: peripheral blood. Source of these receptors: a woman between 18 and 30 years old with acute or convalescent COVID-19. CDR3s include the opening cysteine and the closing phenylalanine or tryptophan. Each record gives: J gene, clone size, D gene, V gene, CDR3 DNA, CDR3 protein. The D gene is left open where the match is weak. Expanded clones get a size class; other rows say once, few or many, or leave the size out.

>TRBJ1-1|-|-|TRBV11-2
TGTGCCAGCAGCTTCCTAGGGGTGGGCACTGAAGCTTTCTTT
CASSFLGVGTEAFF
>TRBJ1-2|-|-|TRBV28
TGTGCCAGCAGTTCGGACTATGGCTACACCTTC
CASSSDYGYTF
>TRBJ2-1|few|TRBD1|TRBV7-2
TGTGCCAGCAGCTTATCGCTGGACAGGGGAAATGAGCAGTTCTTC
CASSLSLDRGNEQFF
>TRBJ1-2|-|TRBD1|TRBV11-2
TGTGCCAGCAGCTTAGCCAGGACAGGCCTATATGGCTACACCTTC
CASSLARTGLYGYTF
>TRBJ1-1|once|TRBD1|TRBV5-1
TGCGCCAGCAGCAGACAGGGAGTGAGGACAATGAACACTGAAGCTTTCTTT
CASSRQGVRTMNTEAFF
>TRBJ1-2|-|-|TRBV30
TGTGCCTGGAGTTCCGTCCCAACTACAGGGAACTATGGCTACACCTTC
CAWSSVPTTGNYGYTF
>TRBJ1-4|-|TRBD1|TRBV6-5
TGTGCCAGCAGTTCATCCTCCGGGACAGGCTCGGAAAAACTGTTTTTT
CASSSSSGTGSEKLFF
>TRBJ1-5|-|TRBD1|TRBV10-1
TGCGCCAGCAGGGATAGGGGGCGGGATCAGCCCCAGCATTTT
CASRDRGRDQPQHF
>TRBJ2-1|-|TRBD2|TRBV9
TGTGCCAGCAGCGACAGACTAGCGAGCTATGAGCAGTTCTTC
CASSDRLASYEQFF
>TRBJ2-1|-|TRBD2|TRBV10-2
TGCGCCAGCAGTGGGGCACTAGCGGGAGGGAGCTCCTACAATGAGCAGTTCTTC
CASSGALAGGSSYNEQFF
>TRBJ1-5|-|-|TRBV28
TGTGCCAGCAGTCTCCTCGGGGACAAAGGTAGACAGCCCCAGCATTTT
CASSLLGDKGRQPQHF
>TRBJ1-1|-|-|TRBV2
TGTGCCAGCAGCCCAGGAAACAGGGATTTTTTGAACACTGAAGCTTTCTTT
CASSPGNRDFLNTEAFF
>TRBJ1-2|-|TRBD1|TRBV7-3
TGTGCCAGCAGCTCAACAGGGGTCTATGGCTACACCTTC
CASSSTGVYGYTF
>TRBJ1-1|-|-|TRBV6-2/TRBV6-3
TGTGCCAGCCGCCGCGAGACTCATGAAGCTTTCTTT
CASRRETHEAFF
>TRBJ2-7|-|TRBD2|TRBV3-1/TRBV3-2
TGTGCCAGCAGCCATTACTCCGCTAGCGGGTATACCTACGAGCAGTACTTC
CASSHYSASGYTYEQYF
>TRBJ1-4|-|-|TRBV29-1
TGCAGCGTTATCGACCAGGGTGAAAAACTGTTTTTT
CSVIDQGEKLFF
>TRBJ2-1|-|-|TRBV5-6
TGTGCCAGCAGCTTCGAGACAGGAGAGACATACAATGAGCAGTTCTTC
CASSFETGETYNEQFF
>TRBJ2-1|-|TRBD1|TRBV27
TGTGCCAGCAGTTTAAGGGCAGGGGGCGCGACGAATGAGCAGTTCTTC
CASSLRAGGATNEQFF
>TRBJ2-2|-|-|TRBV19
TGTGCCAGTAGTAAAACAGCGAACACCGGGGAGCTGTTTTTT
CASSKTANTGELFF
>TRBJ1-2|-|-|TRBV28
TGTGCCAGCAGTTTAGGGGCAGGGTGGGACTATGGCTACACCTTC
CASSLGAGWDYGYTF
>TRBJ1-2|-|-|TRBV5-6
TGTGCCAGCAGCCGGGGCTATGGCTACACCTTC
CASSRGYGYTF
>TRBJ1-5|-|TRBD1|TRBV19
TGTGCCAGTAGTATAGGACAGGGGGGTCAGCCCCAGCATTTT
CASSIGQGGQPQHF
>TRBJ2-2|-|-|TRBV7-3
TGTGCCAGCAGCTTAGCCCGGGGATCCACCGGGGAGCTGTTTTTT
CASSLARGSTGELFF
>TRBJ2-7|few|TRBD1|TRBV6-5
TGTGCCAGCAGGCACCGGGACAGGGGTTTCGAGCAGTACTTC
CASRHRDRGFEQYF
>TRBJ1-1|-|TRBD1|TRBV28
TGTGCCATTCGTCCCAGGACAGGGAGTGCGAACACTGAAGCTTTCTTT
CAIRPRTGSANTEAFF
>TRBJ2-1|-|TRBD2|TRBV5-4
TGTGCCAGCAGCTTGTTACAGGGACTAGCGGACTACAATGAGCAGTTCTTC
CASSLLQGLADYNEQFF
>TRBJ1-2|-|-|TRBV27
TGTGCCAGCAGTTTATCTCAACCTCAGACAGGCCATGGCTACACCTTC
CASSLSQPQTGHGYTF
>TRBJ2-5|-|-|TRBV9
TGTGCCAGCAGCGTAGCTGCTACCCAAGAGACCCAGTACTTC
CASSVAATQETQYF
>TRBJ1-2|-|-|TRBV27
TGTGCCAGCAGTTTAGAAGGGGGCTATGGCTACACCTTC
CASSLEGGYGYTF
>TRBJ2-6|-|-|TRBV18
TGTGCCAGCTCACCCCTGGACAGCAGCTCTGGGGCCAACGTCCTGACTTTC
CASSPLDSSSGANVLTF
>TRBJ1-1|-|TRBD1|TRBV18
TGTGCCAGCTCACTAACAGGGGGGGTCACTGAAGCTTTCTTT
CASSLTGGVTEAFF
>TRBJ1-5|-|-|TRBV7-2
TGTGCCAGCAGCTTCTATAGCAATCAGCCCCAGCATTTT
CASSFYSNQPQHF
>TRBJ2-2|-|TRBD2|TRBV6-1
TGTGCCAGCAGTGACGGTTGGCGGGAGACGGCCGGGGAGCTGTTTTTT
CASSDGWRETAGELFF
>TRBJ1-1|few|-|TRBV9
TGTGCCAGCAGCGTAGCTCGGGAGGGATTGAACACTGAAGCTTTCTTT
CASSVAREGLNTEAFF
>TRBJ1-5|few|-|TRBV27
TGTGCCAGCATTTTTTTTGGGCCCAATCAGCCCCAGCATTTT
CASIFFGPNQPQHF
>TRBJ2-3|-|TRBD2|TRBV12-3/TRBV12-4
TGTGCCAGCACCCCACTAGCGACAGATACGCAGTATTTT
CASTPLATDTQYF
>TRBJ2-3|-|-|TRBV6-5
TGTGCCAGCAGTTACTCGTCTCTCGCGGGGCAGTATTTT
CASSYSSLAGQYF
>TRBJ1-4|-|TRBD1|TRBV10-3
TGTGCCATCAGTGAGTCGGCGGGACAGGGGGCCAAAGAAAAACTGTTTTTT
CAISESAGQGAKEKLFF
>TRBJ2-7|-|-|TRBV19
TGTGCCAGTAGTATCAGTGGATTGAGGAACGAGCAGTACTTC
CASSISGLRNEQYF
>TRBJ1-4|-|-|TRBV28
TGTGCCAGCAGTTCAGAGGGACACACTAATGAAAAACTGTTTTTT
CASSSEGHTNEKLFF
>TRBJ2-1|-|TRBD1|TRBV19
TGTGCCAGTAGTAAGGACAGGGACGGATACAATGAGCAGTTCTTC
CASSKDRDGYNEQFF
>TRBJ2-7|-|TRBD1|TRBV2
TGTGCCAGCACCGGGACAGGGCAATTCTACGAGCAGTACTTC
CASTGTGQFYEQYF
>TRBJ2-3|-|-|TRBV12-3/TRBV12-4
TGTGCCAGCACGGGGGTATCGGGACCTACGCAGTATTTT
CASTGVSGPTQYF
>TRBJ2-7|-|-|TRBV6-2/TRBV6-3
TGTGCCAGCAGTTACGGTCAGGGTCGGTTTAGGGGCTACGAGCAGTACTTC
CASSYGQGRFRGYEQYF
>TRBJ2-7|-|TRBD1|TRBV3-1/TRBV3-2
TGTGCCAGCAGCCAAAACAGGGGTAGCTACGAGCAGTACTTC
CASSQNRGSYEQYF
>TRBJ2-3|-|-|TRBV29-1
TGCAGCGTTGAAACCTCGGGGGATACGCAGTATTTT
CSVETSGDTQYF
>TRBJ1-2|-|-|TRBV24-1
TGTGCCACCAGTGAGACAGGCTATGGCTACACCTTC
CATSETGYGYTF
>TRBJ1-2|-|-|TRBV30
TGTGCCTGGAGTGGAGGGGGGGAGCGTGGCTACACCTTC
CAWSGGGERGYTF
>TRBJ2-2|-|-|TRBV7-9
TGTGCCAGCAGCCTCCCCAGGGCCCAGGAGAGTACCGGGGAGCTGTTTTTT
CASSLPRAQESTGELFF
>TRBJ2-7|-|-|TRBV19
TGTGCCAGTAGTATCCGGGTCGGCAGGGCAGTCTACGAGCAGTACTTC
CASSIRVGRAVYEQYF
>TRBJ2-1|few|TRBD2|TRBV7-2
TGTGCCAGCAGCGAGAGACTAGCGGGAGGGCGGAATGAGCAGTTCTTC
CASSERLAGGRNEQFF
>TRBJ1-3|-|-|TRBV28
TGTGCCACCCGAGCTGGAAACACCATATATTTT
CATRAGNTIYF
>TRBJ2-2|-|TRBD1|TRBV6-6
TGTGCCAGCAGTAAACAGGGGGACGCCGGGGAGCTGTTTTTT
CASSKQGDAGELFF
>TRBJ2-1|-|-|TRBV25-1
TGTGCCAGCAGTGAACGGACTGTACAGTTCTTC
CASSERTVQFF
>TRBJ1-2|-|-|TRBV19
TGTGCCAGTAGTATCGGAAGGGGGAAAGGCTACACCTTC
CASSIGRGKGYTF
>TRBJ1-6|-|-|TRBV10-3
TGTGCCCTACGGACAGAGACCGCACCCCTCCACTTT
CALRTETAPLHF
>TRBJ2-1|-|-|TRBV30
TGTGCCTGGAGCCCAAGATACATCAGTTACAATGAGCAGTTCTTC
CAWSPRYISYNEQFF